The clone carrying this T cell receptor (beta chain) was seen ten or more times. The antigen is unknown. The V end lost 1 base, the J end lost 3 bases, and 16 bases lay between the germline ends. Germline V lookup: CDR1 SGHVS, CDR2 FQNEAQ. The CDR3 runs to 16 residues. Documented time point: persistent/refractory GD, antithyroid drugs over 5 years with positive TRAb. The TCR library was prepared using RNA isolated from PBMCs. The TCR beta library used iRepertoire HTBI primers with Arm-PCR amplification of CDR3. TCRdb reprocessed the multiplex PCR reads with MiXCR, giving one entry per CDR3 protein. The repertoire consists of under 450,000 distinct CDR3 sequences, with less than 30% occurring once and the leading ten covering around a quarter. The sample is drawn from a study of regulatory T cells in long-lasting Graves disease. Study outcomes and limitations: TRBV28, TRBJ1-2 and TRBJ2-5 were segments that persistent disease favored.

This material consisted of peripheral blood mononuclear cells (PBMCs), taken when the disease was refractory, from a patient treated with antithyroid drugs. This sequence joins TRBV7-8 and TRBJ2-7; a possible D gene is TRBD1 (6 bases). This clonotype was obtained from a woman in her thirties or forties with Graves disease. The CDR3 sequence: CASSLGESRGDYEQYF. The CDR3 DNA reads as TGTGCCAGCAGCTTAGGAGAGTCCAGGGGAGACTACGAGCAGTACTTC.